Listed below are T cell receptor beta chains from one sample, sequenced in a study of response to subunit inactivated influenza vaccine. A single record per CDR3 protein comes from TCRdb applying MiXCR to the RT-PCR reads. Seen here are roughly 180,000 distinct CDR3 sequences, approximately 8.7% observed once, and the top ten hold under 13%. The input for sequencing was non-naive T cells sorted from PBMCs, taken on the day of vaccination. These receptors came from a man aged 50-60 years who received an inactivated influenza vaccine. CDR3s leave out the opening cysteine and the closing phenylalanine or tryptophan.

>TRBV4-3
ASSQDYRDTYNEQF
>TRBV5-1
ASSTEQGWADQETQY
>TRBV28
ASSDSRGGLYGYT
>TRBV27
ASSVGGEQF
>TRBV18
ASSPRAYGEAF
>TRBV28
ASSRLGQTGVEYQPQH
>TRBV5-1
ASSPLIGGGGNEQF
>TRBV6-2/TRBV6-3
ASSRKRQDTDWRNQPQH
>TRBV2
ASGLITDTEAF
>TRBV7-9
ASSSYVYYTDTQY
>TRBV30
AWSVQGTDTQY
>TRBV14
ASTNKSPPGDWNYGYT
>TRBV7-2
ASSFKADSSYEQY
>TRBV5-5
ASSSLGGLSGEQY
>TRBV5-1
ASSSLAGGKEETQY
>TRBV20-1
SARGPTGQETQY